This T cell receptor beta chain was identified during a study of T-cell memory formation after mild COVID-19. For this clonotype: Its antigen is not known.

Study-wide points: Clones which contracted sat mainly in CM and EM if CD4+, and in EMRA if CD8+. Later expanders leaned CD4+, whereas clones that contracted between day 15 and 85 were balanced CD4/CD8. Pre-infection memory harbored some responding clones, suggesting cross-reactive memory joined.

Each CDR3 protein is one row after TCRdb ran MiXCR on the 5' RACE reads. The repertoire holds about 68,000 distinct CDR3 sequences, approximately 15% seen once, with 30% to 35% in the top ten. CDR1 is MGHRA and CDR2 is YSYEKL in the germline V gene. The CDR3 totals 21 residues. After removal of 4 bases from V and 3 bases from J, the junction contained 16 bases not matched to a gene. Sequenced: PBMCs or a T cell subset sorted from them (not recorded which). The V and J genes are TRBV4-1 and TRBJ2-3, with TRBD2 matching 16 bases. The receptor was derived from an adult woman who had mild COVID-19 (a few samples of this study predate the infection). Cell type and time point are not known. The CDR3 DNA sequence: TGCGCCAGCAGCCCCCCTCCATTCGGGACTAGCGGGGGGGCGGTGACAGATACGCAGTATTTT. Residues: CASSPPPFGTSGGAVTDTQYF.